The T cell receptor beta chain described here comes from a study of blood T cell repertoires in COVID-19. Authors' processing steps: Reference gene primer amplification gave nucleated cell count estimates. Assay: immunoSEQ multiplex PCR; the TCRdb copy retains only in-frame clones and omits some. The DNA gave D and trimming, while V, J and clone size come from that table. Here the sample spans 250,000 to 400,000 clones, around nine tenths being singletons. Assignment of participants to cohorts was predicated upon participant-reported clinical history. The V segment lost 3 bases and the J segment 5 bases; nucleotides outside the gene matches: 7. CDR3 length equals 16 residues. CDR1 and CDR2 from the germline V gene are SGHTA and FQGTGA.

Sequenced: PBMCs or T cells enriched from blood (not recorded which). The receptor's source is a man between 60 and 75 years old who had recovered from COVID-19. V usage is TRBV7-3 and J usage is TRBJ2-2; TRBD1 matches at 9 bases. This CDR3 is CASSFTGGLTTGELFF. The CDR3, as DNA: TGTGCCAGCAGCTTTACAGGGGGCCTAACTACCGGGGAGCTGTTTTTT.